A selection of T cell receptor beta chains follows, all from one sample in a study of PD-1 blockade in classical Hodgkin lymphoma. Here immunoSEQ multiplex PCR was the method, and the copy in TCRdb shows in-frame clones only, minus some. The sample carries 40,000 to 50,000 clones, over 75% recorded once. The sequenced sample was peripheral blood mononuclear cells (PBMCs), obtained at baseline. The receptors here all came from a human donor with classical Hodgkin lymphoma. The CDR3 runs from the conserved cysteine through the conserved F or W. D genes are given only for firm matches. Not every row has a clone size; where given, it reads once, few, many or a size class.

v_call,d_call,cdr3_length,clone_size,j_call,cdr3_nt,cdr3_aa
TRBV4-3,.,16,once,TRBJ2-2,TGCGCCAGCAGCCAAGATCTCTCACAGAACACCGGGGAGCTGTTTTTT,CASSQDLSQNTGELFF
TRBV11-2,.,13,.,TRBJ2-3,TGTGCCAGCAGCTTAGATCTGGCAGATACGCAGTATTTT,CASSLDLADTQYF
TRBV19,.,13,.,TRBJ2-5,TGTGCAGCAGGGGGGGGGTTGGAAGAGACCCAGTACTTC,CAAGGGLEETQYF
TRBV7-9,TRBD1,15,once,TRBJ1-4,TGTGCCAGCAGCTTAGGGGGACAGGGGAATGAAAAACTGTTTTTT,CASSLGGQGNEKLFF
TRBV5-5,.,16,.,TRBJ2-3,TGTGCCAGCAGCTTGGTGGCAGGGGTGGGTACAGATACGCAGTATTTT,CASSLVAGVGTDTQYF
TRBV2,TRBD2,15,.,TRBJ2-5,TGTGCCAGCAGTGCGGAGCGGGGGGGAGAAGAGACCCAGTACTTC,CASSAERGGEETQYF
TRBV5-5,.,16,few,TRBJ2-2,TGTGCCAGCAGCTTGGAGGGGACCCCCTACACCGGGGAGCTGTTTTTT,CASSLEGTPYTGELFF
TRBV4-1,TRBD1,15,.,TRBJ2-7,TGCGCCAGCAGCCAAGCAGGGGGAGCTCCCTACGAGCAGTACTTC,CASSQAGGAPYEQYF
TRBV15,.,15,.,TRBJ2-3,TGTGCCACCAGCGGGCAGTCCTTAGTCACAGATACGCAGTATTTT,CATSGQSLVTDTQYF
TRBV29-1,.,11,.,TRBJ2-7,TGCAGCGTTGGGTCTGGCTACGAGCAGTACTTC,CSVGSGYEQYF
TRBV12-5,.,11,.,TRBJ2-6,TGTGCTACGTCTGGGGCCAACGTCCTGACTTTC,CATSGANVLTF
TRBV6-4,.,13,.,TRBJ1-1,TGTGCCAGCATCCCGAGGAGGGGAACTGAAGCTTTCTTT,CASIPRRGTEAFF
TRBV6-1,TRBD1,15,.,TRBJ1-2,TGTGCCAGCAAGTGGACAGGGCCAAAGGGCTATGGCTACACCTTC,CASKWTGPKGYGYTF
TRBV5-1,.,13,.,TRBJ2-7,TGCGCCAGCAGCTCTGAGCAAGGATTAAAGCAGTACTTC,CASSSEQGLKQYF
TRBV7-2,TRBD1,15,.,TRBJ2-1,TGTGCCAGCAGCTTATGGGACAGTCCCCCCAATGAGCAGTTCTTC,CASSLWDSPPNEQFF
TRBV6-6,TRBD2,15,.,TRBJ2-7,TGTGCCAGCAGTTATCTCGGGACTAGCAACTACGAGCAGTACTTC,CASSYLGTSNYEQYF